This T cell receptor (beta chain) was retrieved from a study of spatial heterogeneity in lung cancer. Time point noted: sample taken at primary tumor resection. Untreated early-stage non-small cell lung cancer patients, 55 to 85 in total, were the donors. TCRdb fed the 5' RACE reads into MiXCR, producing one record per CDR3 protein. The sample records about 20,000 distinct CDR3 sequences, 5.8% being singletons. There are many counts of this clonotype. A junction boundary mismatches the germline segment, possibly from a read error. CDR3 length equals 15 residues. Germline V gene lookup returns CDR1 KGHDR and CDR2 SFDVKD.

The sample here was PBMCs, taken at surgery. The chain joins TRBV24-1 to TRBJ2-7; TRBD1 matches at 12 bases. The clonotype was recovered from a male donor with early-stage non-small cell lung cancer. The CDR3 nucleotides read TGTGCCACCAGTGATTTGGGGGAGGGACAGGGGGCATCGGGCTTC. This gives the protein CATSDLGEGQGASGF.